The 5 T cell receptor beta chains in this list originate from one sample, sequenced in a study of T-cell memory formation after mild COVID-19. One entry per CDR3 protein, called by TCRdb with MiXCR from the 5' RACE reads. Counted here are roughly 51,000 distinct CDR3 sequences, approximately 8% occurring once; the ten biggest clones make up approximately 1.5%. The sample consisted of PBMCs or a T cell subset sorted from them (not recorded which). The receptors shown here come from a young man who had mild COVID-19 (a few samples of this study predate the infection). Cell type and time point are not known.

This clonotype was seen many times. The rearrangement joins TRBV5-1 to TRBJ1-2; perhaps TRBD1 as D (5 bases). The CDR3 is 14 residues long. V was shortened by 5 bases and J by 4 bases, with 15 bases between the two germline ends. Germline lookup yields CDR1 SGHRS and CDR2 YFSETQ. The CDR3 loop reads CASSFGTGVYGYTF. CDR3 sequence (DNA): TGCGCCAGCAGTTTTGGGACGGGTGTCTATGGCTACACCTTC.

V is TRBV4-1 and J is TRBJ2-7; D is tentatively TRBD1 or TRBD2 (5 bases each). Germline lookup yields CDR1 MGHRA and CDR2 YSYEKL. There are 17 residues in the CDR3. Trimming took off 0 bases at V and 2 bases at J, with 17 bases between the two ends. CDR3 amino acids: CASSQDSRGGQTYEQYF. CDR3 bases: TGCGCCAGCAGCCAAGATTCAAGGGGCGGGCAAACCTACGAGCAGTACTTC.

A few counts support this clonotype. V gene TRBV5-1 combines with J gene TRBJ2-5, with TRBD1 matching 11 bases. Per the germline V gene, CDR1 is SGHRS and CDR2 is YFSETQ. This CDR3 region has 17 residues. After removal of 4 bases from V and 0 bases from J, the junction contained 8 bases not matched to a gene. In DNA, the CDR3 is TGCGCCAGCAGCCGGGGACAGGGGGGCTCTTACCAAGAGACCCAGTACTTC. Encoded protein: CASSRGQGGSYQETQYF.

V and J are TRBV7-2 and TRBJ1-5; D remains unclear. Germline assignment: CDR1 SGHTA and CDR2 FQGNSA. The CDR3 has 18 amino acids. V dropped 0 bases and J dropped 0 bases, with 15 bases sitting between them. The CDR3 sequence: CASSLASYGRRSNQPQHF. As DNA, the CDR3 is TGTGCCAGCAGCTTAGCTTCGTATGGGAGACGTAGCAATCAGCCCCAGCATTTT.

This clonotype was detected ten times or more. CDR3 bases: TGTGCCAGCAGTCGACAGGGGAACACCGGGGAGCTGTTTTTT. Translated, it gives CASSRQGNTGELFF. This chain links TRBV7-8 with TRBJ2-2, with TRBD1 matching 7 bases. CDR3 length: 14 residues. The V segment lost 6 bases and the J segment 1 base; nucleotides outside the gene matches: 2. Germline V lookup: CDR1 SGHVS, CDR2 FQNEAQ.